This T cell receptor (beta chain) was identified during a study of shared clonotypes between healthy human individuals. Across the whole study: Three plates each covered CD4 naive and memory; CD8 naive two, CD8 memory one. Overall study findings and caveats: The researchers took only blood, and tissue repertoires probably look different. It was anticipated that sequencing depth would influence how many clonotypes donors shared.

With regard to this clone: Its cognate antigen is unknown. This CDR3 is also generated by other DNA sequences in the sample.

The assay was immunoSEQ multiplex PCR, and TCRdb's table has in-frame clones only and misses some. The profile covers approximately 2.1 million clones, with roughly 93% appearing a single time and around 0.4% taken by the ten largest. The junction had 2 bases not matched to a gene; V was cut back by 2 bases and J by 7 bases. The CDR3 runs 15 residues. The germline gives CDR1 SGHTA, CDR2 FQGTGA. The source is a man aged 18 to 35 in good health. Some clones in this sample may be carry-over from other donors' samples. The chain uses TRBV7-3 and TRBJ2-1; 13 nucleotides agree with TRBD2. Material: naive CD4+ T cells from PBMCs. Sample subset: CD45RA+ positively selected. The CDR3, as DNA: TGTGCCAGCAGCTTAGGGACTAGCGGGAAGAATGAGCAGTTCTTC. Translating it yields CASSLGTSGKNEQFF. The whole variable domain, remainder taken from reference TRBV7-3 and TRBJ2-1, is GAGVSQTPSNKVTEKGKYVELRCDPISGHTALYWYRQSLGQGPEFLIYFQGTGAADDSGLPNDRFFAVRPEGSVSTLKIQRTERGDSAVYLCASSLGTSGKNEQFFGPGTRLTVL.